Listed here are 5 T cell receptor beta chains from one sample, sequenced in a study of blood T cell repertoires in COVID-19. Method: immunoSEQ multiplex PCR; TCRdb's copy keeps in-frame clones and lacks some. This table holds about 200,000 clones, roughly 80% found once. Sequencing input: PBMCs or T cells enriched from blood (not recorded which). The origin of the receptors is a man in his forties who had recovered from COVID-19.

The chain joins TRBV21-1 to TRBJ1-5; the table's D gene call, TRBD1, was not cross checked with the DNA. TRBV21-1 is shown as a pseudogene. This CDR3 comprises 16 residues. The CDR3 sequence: CASSLQQGLGNQPQHF. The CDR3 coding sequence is TGTGCCAGCAGCCTCCAGCAGGGTTTGGGCAATCAGCCCCAGCATTTT.

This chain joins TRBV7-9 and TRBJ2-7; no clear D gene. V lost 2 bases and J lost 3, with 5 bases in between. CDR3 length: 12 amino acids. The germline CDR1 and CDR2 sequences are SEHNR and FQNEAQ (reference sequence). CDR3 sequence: CASSLIFYEQYF. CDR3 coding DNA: TGTGCCAGCAGCTTAATCTTCTACGAGCAGTACTTC.

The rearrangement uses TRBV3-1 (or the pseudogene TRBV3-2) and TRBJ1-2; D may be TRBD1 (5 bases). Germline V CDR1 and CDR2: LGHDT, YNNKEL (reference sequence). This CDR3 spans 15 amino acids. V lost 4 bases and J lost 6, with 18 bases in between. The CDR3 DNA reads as TGTGCCAGCAGCCCCTCTTACGGGGGAGTCCATGGCTACACCTTC. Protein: CASSPSYGGVHGYTF.

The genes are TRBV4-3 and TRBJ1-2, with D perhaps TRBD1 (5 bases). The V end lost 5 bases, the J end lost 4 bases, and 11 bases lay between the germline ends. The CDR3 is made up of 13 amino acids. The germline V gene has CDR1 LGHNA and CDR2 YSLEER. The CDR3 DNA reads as TGCGCCAGCAGCGAAAGACAGACCTATGGCTACACCTTC. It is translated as CASSERQTYGYTF.

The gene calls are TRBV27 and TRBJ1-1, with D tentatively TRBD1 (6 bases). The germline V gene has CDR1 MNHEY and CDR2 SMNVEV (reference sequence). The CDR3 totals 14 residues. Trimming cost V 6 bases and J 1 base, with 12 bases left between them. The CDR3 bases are TGTGCCAGCAGGTTAGGGACACCGAACACTGAAGCTTTCTTT. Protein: CASRLGTPNTEAFF.